The sequence of this T cell receptor (beta chain) was determined in a study of OX40 agonist ivuxolimab in advanced cancers. Study at large: An agonistic anti-OX40 (CD134) antibody, ivuxolimab, was used to treat the patients. Patients assigned to dose escalation were diagnosed with hepatocellular carcinoma, melanoma, renal cell or head and neck cancer.

General observations from the study: Both CD4+ and CD8+ T cell populations in blood had undergone clonal expansion by week 6 at 0.1 to 3.0 mg/kg. Among the lowest peripheral clonal expansion occurred in 0.1-3.0 mg/kg partial responders.

The V gene's germline CDR1 is MNHNY and CDR2 SVGAGI (reference sequence). V was clipped by 2 bases and J by 0 bases, with 4 bases between them. The CDR3 is 13 residues long. Sequenced by immunoSEQ multiplex PCR; TCRdb stores in-frame clones only, minus some. The data contain about 50,000 clones, 89% of them seen just once; the ten biggest clones take up 6% to 7%. Comments on this clone: Its specificity is not known.

The source is an adult with an advanced solid tumor such as melanoma, head and neck, liver or kidney cancer. The sample consisted of CD4+ or CD8+ T cells sorted from blood, taken in a trial of the OX40 agonist ivuxolimab. The chain joins TRBV6-6 to TRBJ1-2; no firm D call. The CDR3, as DNA: TGTGCCAGCAGTTACGGGGCTAACTATGGCTACACCTTC. Translated: CASSYGANYGYTF.